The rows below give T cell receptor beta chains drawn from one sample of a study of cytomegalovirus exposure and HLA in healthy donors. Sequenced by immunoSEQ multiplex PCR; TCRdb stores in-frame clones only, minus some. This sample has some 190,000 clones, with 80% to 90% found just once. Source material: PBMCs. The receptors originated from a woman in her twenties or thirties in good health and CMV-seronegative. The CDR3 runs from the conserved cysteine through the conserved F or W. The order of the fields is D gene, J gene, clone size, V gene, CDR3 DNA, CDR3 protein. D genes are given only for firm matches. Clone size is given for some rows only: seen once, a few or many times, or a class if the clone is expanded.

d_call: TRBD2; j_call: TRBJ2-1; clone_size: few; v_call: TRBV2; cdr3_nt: TGTGCCAGCGCTCAGACTAGCGTGAGAAATGAGCAGTTCTTC; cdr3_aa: CASAQTSVRNEQFF
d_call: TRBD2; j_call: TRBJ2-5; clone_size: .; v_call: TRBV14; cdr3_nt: TGTGCCAGCAGCCCGGGACTAGCGGTGCAAGAGACCCAGTACTTC; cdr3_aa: CASSPGLAVQETQYF
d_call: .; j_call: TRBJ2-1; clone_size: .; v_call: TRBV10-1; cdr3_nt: TGCGCCAGCAGTCCCACCTATTCGGTGGCCAGGAATGAGCAGTTCTTC; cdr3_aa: CASSPTYSVARNEQFF
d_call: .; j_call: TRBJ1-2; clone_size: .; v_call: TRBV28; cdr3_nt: TGTGCCAGCACACGGGAACAGGGTACCCTAGCCTATGGCTACACCTTC; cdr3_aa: CASTREQGTLAYGYTF
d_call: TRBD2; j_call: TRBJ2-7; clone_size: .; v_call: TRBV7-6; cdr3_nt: TGTGCCAGCAGCTGGGGGAGGGACTACGAGCAGTACTTC; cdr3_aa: CASSWGRDYEQYF
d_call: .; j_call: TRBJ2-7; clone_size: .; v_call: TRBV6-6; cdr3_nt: TGTGCCAGCAGGGACAGCTACGAGCAGTACTTC; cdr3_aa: CASRDSYEQYF
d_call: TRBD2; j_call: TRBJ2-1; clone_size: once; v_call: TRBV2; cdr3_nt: TGTGCCAGCAGTGAGCGGGGGGCTCCAATCGAGCAGTTCTTC; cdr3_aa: CASSERGAPIEQFF
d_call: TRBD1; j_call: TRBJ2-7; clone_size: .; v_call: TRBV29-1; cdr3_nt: TGCAGCGTTCGGACAGGGCTCTACGAGCAGTACTTC; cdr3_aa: CSVRTGLYEQYF
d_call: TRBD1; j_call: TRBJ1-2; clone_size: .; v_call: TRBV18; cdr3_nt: TGTGCCAGCTCACCCCGCCGGGACAGGTCCGGGGGCTACACCTTC; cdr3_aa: CASSPRRDRSGGYTF
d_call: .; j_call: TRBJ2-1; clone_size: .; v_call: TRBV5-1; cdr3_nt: TGCGCCAGCAGCTTGACTGAAGTCTCCTACAATGAGCAGTTCTTC; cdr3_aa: CASSLTEVSYNEQFF
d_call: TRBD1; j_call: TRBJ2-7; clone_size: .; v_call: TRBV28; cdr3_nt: TGTGCCAGCAAGCCTTGGACAGGGGTTTACTACGAGCAGTACTTC; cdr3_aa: CASKPWTGVYYEQYF
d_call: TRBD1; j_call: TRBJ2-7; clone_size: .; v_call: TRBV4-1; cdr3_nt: TGCGCCAGCAGCCAAGGGCCCGGGACAGGTGCCGCGGGCGAGCAGTACTTC; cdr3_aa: CASSQGPGTGAAGEQYF
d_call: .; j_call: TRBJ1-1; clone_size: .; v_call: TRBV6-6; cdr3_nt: TGTGCCAGCACGAGGAACACTGAAGCTTTCTTT; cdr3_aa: CASTRNTEAFF